This T cell receptor beta chain was retrieved from a study of blood T cells in healthy people across ages. Study as a whole: Capturing about one barcoded beta molecule per two T cells was achieved by template switching.

Combining a sample-barcoded 5' primer with a J-beta primer mix, a second PCR ran for roughly 7 to 12 cycles. TCRdb itself ran the 5' RACE reads through MiXCR, one entry per CDR3 protein. The sample shows hundreds of thousands of distinct CDR3 sequences, about 48% of them seen only once. Study-wide findings and caveats: Per-million-T-cell TCR beta diversity fell roughly linearly with age.

This CDR3 has 15 residues. Germline V gives CDR1 MGHRA, CDR2 YSYEKL. The V gene end was trimmed by 3 bases and the J gene end by 7 bases; junction bases not matched to a gene: 8. Healthy Caucasian individuals from Russia aged roughly 6 to 90 served as donors. Peripheral blood was drawn, around 9.5 milliliters per donor. With regard to this clonotype: Its antigen is still unknown.

The receptor was derived from an older man in good health. The chain employs TRBV4-1 and TRBJ1-2, with TRBD1 identical over 10 bases. The specimen was blood. CDR3 in DNA: TGCGCCAGCAGCCAGGACCGGGACAGGGGATGTGGCTACACCTTC. The encoded protein is CASSQDRDRGCGYTF.